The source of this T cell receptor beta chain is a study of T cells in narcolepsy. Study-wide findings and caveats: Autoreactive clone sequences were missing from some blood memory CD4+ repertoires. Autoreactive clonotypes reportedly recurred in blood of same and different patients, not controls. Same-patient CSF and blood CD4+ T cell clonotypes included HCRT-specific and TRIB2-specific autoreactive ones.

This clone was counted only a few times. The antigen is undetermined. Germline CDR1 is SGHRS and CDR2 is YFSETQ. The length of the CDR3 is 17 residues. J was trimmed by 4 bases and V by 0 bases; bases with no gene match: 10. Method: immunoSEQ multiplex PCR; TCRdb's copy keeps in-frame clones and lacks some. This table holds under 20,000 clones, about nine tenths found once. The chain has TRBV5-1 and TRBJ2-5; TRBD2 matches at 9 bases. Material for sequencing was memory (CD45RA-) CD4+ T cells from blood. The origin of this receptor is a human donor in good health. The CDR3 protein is CASSLAEGLAVVETQYF. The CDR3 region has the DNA TGCGCCAGCAGCTTGGCCGAGGGACTAGCTGTGGTAGAGACCCAGTACTTC.